This T cell receptor (beta chain) was recorded in a study of cytomegalovirus exposure and HLA in healthy donors. Study-wide findings and caveats: High sensitivity and specificity were reportedly achieved when the classifier diagnosed cytomegalovirus status.

Per germline, CDR1 SGHAT and CDR2 FQNNGV. Deletions cut 5 bases from V and 8 bases from J, with 9 bases between. This CDR3 contains 11 residues. Assay: immunoSEQ multiplex PCR; the TCRdb copy retains only in-frame clones and omits some. The top ten clones hold approximately 1% of a sample with around 300,000 clones, roughly 85% of them seen once. The table lists this clone with a few counts. Its antigen is as yet unknown. This chain joins TRBV11-2 and TRBJ1-2, with D uncertain. Sequencing used PBMCs. This TCR derives from a woman between 18 and 29 years old in good health and CMV-seronegative. The CDR3 loop reads CASSLSRGYTF. In DNA, the CDR3 is TGTGCCAGCAGCCTGTCGAGGGGCTACACCTTC.